Listed here are 27 T cell receptor beta chains from one sample, sequenced in a study of neurological immune-mediated disorders. Each CDR3 protein is one row after TCRdb ran MiXCR on the 5' RACE reads. The sample has more than 25,000 distinct CDR3 sequences; approximately 24% are singletons. Sequencing used CD4+ T cells from blood. Every receptor here comes from a man over 45 with HTLV-1-associated myelopathy (HAM/TSP).

This clonotype was observed at least ten times. The chain employs TRBV15 and TRBJ2-7, with 11 bases fitting TRBD1. Germline V gene sequence: CDR1 LNHNV, CDR2 YYDKDF (reference sequence). V dropped 4 bases and J dropped 3; count of bases not matched to a gene: 5. This CDR3 contains 15 residues. CDR3: CATSTPGQGVYEQYF. Written as DNA, the CDR3 is TGTGCCACCAGCACTCCGGGACAGGGGGTCTACGAGCAGTACTTC.

This clonotype has ten or more counts. The V and J genes are TRBV20-1 and TRBJ2-5, with 11 bases aligning to TRBD1. Looked up from germline, CDR1 is DFQATT and CDR2 is SNEGSKA (reference sequence). CDR3 length: 15 amino acids. V lost 5 bases to trimming and J lost 5 bases; unmatched junction nucleotides: 10. In nucleotides, the CDR3 is TGCAGTGCTCCCTCGCGGACAGGGGGCGCGGAGACCCAGTACTTC. It yields the protein CSAPSRTGGAETQYF.

This clonotype appeared many times. This sequence joins TRBV3-1 and TRBJ1-6; no reliable D call. Per the germline V gene, CDR1 is LGHDT and CDR2 is YNNKEL (reference sequence). V was shortened by 1 base and J by 7 bases, with 8 bases between the two germline ends. The CDR3 consists of 14 residues. CDR3 region: CASSQGTVNSPLHF. DNA of the CDR3: TGTGCCAGCAGCCAAGGGACGGTGAATTCACCCCTCCACTTT. Full variable domain (outside the CDR3, taken from reference TRBV3-1 and TRBJ1-6): DTAVSQTPKYLVTQMGNDKSIKCEQNLGHDTMYWYKQDSKKFLKIMFSYNNKELIINETVPNRFSPKSPDKAHLNLHINSLELGDSAVYFCASSQGTVNSPLHFGNGTRLTVT.

At least ten counts were recorded for this clonotype. This rearrangement joins TRBV6-5 to TRBJ2-5; 8 bases match TRBD1. The ends lost 7 bases at V and 7 bases at J; junction bases unmatched: 8. This CDR3 comprises 13 residues. CDR1 is MNHEY, CDR2 SVGAGI, per germline. In DNA, the CDR3 is TGTGCCAGCACTTCGGACAGGGTGCGGACCCAGTACTTC. Amino acids: CASTSDRVRTQYF.

This clonotype was picked up many times. The chain recombines TRBV7-2 with TRBJ1-5; D unclear. Between the trimmed V and J ends, which lost 4 bases and 2 bases, there was a span of 9 bases. The germline gives CDR1 SGHTA, CDR2 FQGNSA. This CDR3 comprises 14 residues. The CDR3 DNA sequence: TGTGCCAGCAGCTACACCAATGGCAATCAGCCCCAGCATTTT. This gives the protein CASSYTNGNQPQHF.

This clonotype was recorded many times. V usage is TRBV20-1 and J usage is TRBJ2-3, with D possibly TRBD1 on 6 matching bases. Germline V gene sequence: CDR1 DFQATT, CDR2 SNEGSKA (reference sequence). The ends were cut back, 4 bases at V and 7 bases at J, with 33 bases in the middle. CDR3 size: 19 residues. CDR3 loop: CSATHNLRAGTSQGNTQYF. The DNA for the CDR3 is TGCAGTGCTACACACAACCTCCGTGCAGGGACATCGCAGGGGAATACGCAGTATTTT.

Ten or more counts support this clonotype. The rearrangement links TRBV7-8 to TRBJ2-1; 9 bases fit TRBD1. The CDR3 runs 21 residues. Germline values: CDR1 SGHVS, CDR2 FQNEAQ. The ends lost 9 bases at V and 1 base at J; junction bases unmatched: 25. The CDR3 reads CASSGQGQDKFSRGSYNEQFF. CDR3 bases: TGTGCCAGTTCGGGACAGGGACAGGACAAATTTTCCCGGGGGTCCTACAATGAGCAGTTCTTC.

This clonotype was observed a handful of times. CDR3 DNA: TGCAGCGTTGGAATCATACAGGGCCCCAACTATGGCTACACCTTC. It specifies CSVGIIQGPNYGYTF. The chain recombines TRBV29-1 with TRBJ1-2, with a weak D call TRBD1 (6 bases). Germline V gene lookup returns CDR1 SQVTM and CDR2 ANQGSEA. Trimming shortened V by 4 bases and J by 2 bases, and 17 bases separated the two germline ends. The CDR3 length is 15 residues.

This clonotype was counted at least ten times. The chain carries TRBV20-1 and TRBJ2-1; 9 bases map to TRBD2. CDR3 length: 16 amino acids. Germline V gives CDR1 DFQATT, CDR2 SNEGSKA (reference sequence). V lost 3 bases to trimming and J lost 2 bases; unmatched junction nucleotides: 8. The CDR3 reads CSASRAGGSPYNEQFF. The CDR3 bases are TGCAGTGCTAGTCGAGCGGGAGGATCCCCCTACAATGAGCAGTTCTTC.

This clonotype was counted ten times or more. This chain connects TRBV5-1 to TRBJ1-1; D is undetermined. The CDR3 runs 15 residues. V dropped 1 base and J dropped 3 bases, with 13 bases sitting between them. Germline V gives CDR1 SGHRS, CDR2 YFSETQ. CDR3 coding DNA: TGCGCCAGCAGCTTGTTGACCAGTGTTGACACTGAAGCTTTCTTT. Its translation is CASSLLTSVDTEAFF.

This clonotype was seen ten or more times. This rearrangement joins TRBV18 to TRBJ2-7; D remains unclear. This CDR3 contains 14 residues. From germline, CDR1 is KGHSH and CDR2 LQKENI. V lost 4 bases and J 0 bases, leaving 10 bases between the germline ends. CDR3 coding DNA: TGTGCCAGCTCACAGGAACCGGGCTCCTACGAGCAGTACTTC. It specifies CASSQEPGSYEQYF.

There are many counts of this clonotype. The rearrangement uses TRBV7-6 and TRBJ2-7, with D possibly called TRBD1 or TRBD2 (6 bases each). Per the germline V gene, CDR1 is SGHVS and CDR2 is FNYEAQ. Between the trimmed V and J ends, which lost 5 bases and 6 bases, there was a span of 11 bases. The CDR3 is made up of 12 amino acids. CDR3 protein: CASSPPGAEQYF. In nucleotides, the CDR3 is TGTGCCAGCAGCCCGCCGGGGGCCGAGCAGTACTTC.

The chain carries TRBV12-3 or TRBV12-4 and TRBJ1-4; unclear D gene. The CDR3 spans 15 residues. The V gene lost 5 bases and the J gene lost 8 bases, with 18 bases spanning the gap. As DNA, the CDR3 is TGTGCCAGCAGTCTCCGCCGAGGCGCCCGAGAAAAACTGTTTTTT. This sequence encodes CASSLRRGAREKLFF.

This clonotype was counted many times. The genes are TRBV5-1 and TRBJ2-5; D might be TRBD2 (6 bases). The V end was cut by 1 base, the J end by 9 bases, with 28 bases between. This CDR3 region has 18 residues. Per the germline V gene, CDR1 is SGHRS and CDR2 is YFSETQ. The CDR3 DNA is TGCGCCAGCAGCTTGCCATACGTCACAGGAGGGCCAGGAGGGCCCCAGTACTTC. Residues: CASSLPYVTGGPGGPQYF.

The chain combines TRBV11-3 with TRBJ1-1, with 8 bases aligning to TRBD1. From germline, CDR1 is SGHNT and CDR2 YENEEA. This CDR3 is 14 amino acids long. Trimming at V came to 1 base and at J to 6 bases, leaving 4 bases not matched to a gene. In DNA form, the CDR3 reads TGTGCCAGCAGCTTAGGGAGACAGGGGTCTGAAGCTTTCTTT. It translates to CASSLGRQGSEAFF.

This clonotype was picked up many times. The rearrangement joins TRBV5-5 to TRBJ2-4; D gene ambiguous. Trimming shortened V by 0 bases and J by 2 bases, and 9 bases separated the two germline ends. The CDR3 length is 15 residues. Looked up from germline, CDR1 is SGHKS and CDR2 is YYEKEE (reference sequence). This CDR3 is CASSLGSLTKNIQYF. CDR3 nucleotide sequence: TGTGCCAGCAGCTTGGGGTCATTGACCAAAAACATTCAGTACTTC.

In its sample, this clonotype was seen many times. The chain uses TRBV20-1 and TRBJ2-1; TRBD2 is a possible D gene (5 bases). The V and J ends lost 5 bases and 8 bases respectively, with 16 bases between them. Germline lookup yields CDR1 DFQATT and CDR2 SNEGSKA (reference sequence). This CDR3 region has 13 residues. The CDR3 DNA sequence: TGCAGTGCTGCAAAGGACTTAAGCGATGAGCAGTTCTTC. Translated: CSAAKDLSDEQFF.

This clonotype was detected many times. This rearrangement joins TRBV10-1 to TRBJ1-1; no clear D. The CDR3 extends over 14 amino acids. Between the trimmed V and J ends, which lost 6 bases and 4 bases, there was a span of 15 bases. CDR1 WNHNN and CDR2 SYGVQD come from the germline V gene (reference sequence). CDR3 bases: TGCGCCAGCAGACCAGAGGCCGCGGGCACTGAAGCTTTCTTT. It codes for CASRPEAAGTEAFF.

This clonotype was found many times. The chain carries TRBV5-1 and TRBJ1-1, with D tentatively TRBD1 (6 bases). Germline values: CDR1 SGHRS, CDR2 YFSETQ. The CDR3 is 17 amino acids. The germline V and J ends were trimmed by 2 bases and 2 bases, with 19 bases remaining between them. The DNA for the CDR3 is TGCGCCAGCAGCTTTTTTCCGATAGGGGGGTCCAACACTGAAGCTTTCTTT. The encoded protein is CASSFFPIGGSNTEAFF. Filled out from reference TRBV5-1 and TRBJ1-1, the complete variable domain reads KAGVTQTPRYLIKTRGQQVTLSCSPISGHRSVSWYQQTPGQGLQFLFEYFSETQRNKGNFPGRFSGRQFSNSRSEMNVSTLELGDSALYLCASSFFPIGGSNTEAFFGQGTRLTVV.

This clonotype was detected ten times or more. V gene TRBV5-1 combines with J gene TRBJ2-1, with 8 bases fitting TRBD1. The CDR3 covers 15 residues. Germline values: CDR1 SGHRS, CDR2 YFSETQ. V was clipped by 2 bases and J by 8 bases; unmatched bases: 9. The CDR3 region has the DNA TGCGCCAGCAGCTTCGGACAGGGCCTTAGGGATGAGCAGTTCTTC. It yields the protein CASSFGQGLRDEQFF.

The chain is built from TRBV20-1 and TRBJ1-3, with D unresolved. V dropped 6 bases and J dropped 7 bases, with 13 bases sitting between them. Germline CDR1 reads DFQATT; CDR2 reads SNEGSKA (reference sequence). CDR3 length equals 12 residues. The CDR3 reads CSAAGDTNTIYF. The CDR3 DNA reads TGCAGTGCAGCCGGGGATACCAACACCATATATTTT.

There are many counts of this clonotype. The chain couples TRBV7-3 to TRBJ2-1; the match to TRBD1 covers 7 bases. From germline, CDR1 is SGHTA and CDR2 FQGTGA. The CDR3 extends over 13 amino acids. V lost 6 bases and J lost 3; bases outside the gene matches: 2. CDR3 sequence reads: CASSYRGYNEQFF. DNA for the CDR3: TGTGCCAGCAGTTACAGGGGCTACAATGAGCAGTTCTTC.

The J gene is TRBJ1-2, the V gene TRBV2; TRBD1 agrees at 10 bases. The V and J ends lost 6 bases and 4 bases, in that order; junction bases with no gene match: 8. The germline gives CDR1 SNHLY, CDR2 FYNNEI. This CDR3 is 15 amino acids long. As DNA, the CDR3 is TGTGCCAGCAGCTCTACGACAGGGGGCGTCTATGGCTACACCTTC. This sequence encodes CASSSTTGGVYGYTF.

This clonotype rates as medium-sized. The V and J genes are TRBV12-3 or TRBV12-4 and TRBJ2-1, with 10 nucleotides matching TRBD2. The CDR3 totals 15 residues. V trimming: 6 bases; J trimming: 4 bases; junction bases outside the gene matches: 6. For the CDR3, the DNA is TGTGCCAGCAGAAAAAGCGGGAGGGATTACAATGAGCAGTTCTTC. It yields the protein CASRKSGRDYNEQFF.

This clonotype was counted at least ten times. This chain connects TRBV5-1 to TRBJ1-6; maybe TRBD1 (5 bases). The CDR3 consists of 15 residues. Germline V gene data show CDR1 as SGHRS and CDR2 as YFSETQ. The V end lost 4 bases, the J end lost 7 bases, and 15 bases lay between the germline ends. CDR3 protein: CASSPNTGVNSPLHF. The DNA for the CDR3 is TGCGCCAGCAGCCCTAACACAGGAGTAAATTCACCCCTCCACTTT. Using reference TRBV5-1 and TRBJ1-6 for the parts outside the CDR3, the full variable domain is KAGVTQTPRYLIKTRGQQVTLSCSPISGHRSVSWYQQTPGQGLQFLFEYFSETQRNKGNFPGRFSGRQFSNSRSEMNVSTLELGDSALYLCASSPNTGVNSPLHFGNGTRLTVT.

The J gene is TRBJ1-2, the V gene TRBV7-2; maybe TRBD1 (6 bases). Germline V gives CDR1 SGHTA, CDR2 FQGNSA. The length of the CDR3 is 14 residues. Trimming removed 8 bases at V and 4 bases at J, with 17 bases between. The DNA of the CDR3 is TGTGCCAGCCGAACCTGGGGCAGGGGCTATGGCTACACCTTC. This gives the protein CASRTWGRGYGYTF.

This clonotype showed up many times. V gene TRBV19 combines with J gene TRBJ1-3; D is ambiguous. Germline V lookup: CDR1 LNHDA, CDR2 SQIVND (reference sequence). The CDR3 is 13 amino acids. The V and J ends lost 7 bases and 0 bases respectively, with 7 bases between them. This CDR3 is CASNRLSGNTIYF. In DNA, the CDR3 is TGTGCCAGTAACCGACTCTCTGGAAACACCATATATTTT.